This T cell receptor (beta chain) was observed in a study of blood T cell repertoires in COVID-19. Libraries were prepared by immunoSEQ multiplex PCR; TCRdb keeps only in-frame clonotypes and omits some of them. The profile shows 83,000 or so clones, more than 75% of them singletons. CDR1 and CDR2 (germline): LNHDA, SQIVND (reference sequence). CDR3 size: 13 residues. Trimming removed 4 bases from V and 7 bases from J, with 13 bases in between. Input material: peripheral blood. The receptor comes from a man older than 75 with active or convalescent COVID-19. V usage is TRBV19 and J usage is TRBJ1-2; D gene uncertain. Here the CDR3 reads CASSTGGGIGYTF. The CDR3 DNA sequence: TGTGCCAGTAGTACCGGTGGAGGGATTGGCTACACCTTC.